This TCR beta chain is drawn from a study of blood T cell repertoires in COVID-19. Study-wide background: The study drew acute and convalescent COVID-19 samples from the United States, Italy and Spain. From T cells, B-cell-depleted T cells, or PBMCs came the material, which was cDNA or gDNA.

The junction had 11 bases not matched to a gene; V was cut back by 3 bases and J by 9 bases. Per germline, CDR1 LNHNV and CDR2 YYDKDF (reference sequence). The CDR3 has 16 residues. Authors' analysis steps: Reference gene primer amplification gave nucleated cell count estimates. Repertoires were generated with immunoSEQ multiplex PCR, while TCRdb's copy carries only in-frame clones and drops some. The V and J calls and clone size come from that table; D and trimming were worked out from the DNA. This sample has about 240,000 clones; 82% occur once, and the top ten carry 12%. The sequenced sample was peripheral blood. The gene calls are TRBV15 and TRBJ2-1, with TRBD1 matching over 10 bases. The sequence came from a woman aged 60 to 75 with active or convalescent COVID-19. The CDR3 is CATSSRDRGRYGEQFF. CDR3 sequence (DNA): TGTGCCACCAGCAGTCGGGACAGGGGAAGGTATGGTGAGCAGTTCTTC.